This TCR beta chain appears in the sequencing data of a study of regulatory T cells in long-lasting Graves disease. Overall study findings and caveats: Investigators studied peripheral blood only, not thyroid tissue.

V was clipped by 2 bases and J by 7 bases, with 14 bases between them. The germline V gene encodes CDR1 GTSNPN and CDR2 SVGIG (reference sequence). CDR3 length: 13 amino acids. Both iRepertoire HTBI primers and Arm-PCR of CDR3 regions were used to build the TCR beta libraries. MiXCR was run by TCRdb on the multiplex PCR reads, yielding one entry per CDR3 protein. Found here are some 500,000 distinct CDR3 sequences, approximately 15% of them singletons; the top ten hold 10%. This clonotype has a count of ten or more. The antigen is not known. Time point: newly diagnosed GD, antithyroid drugs for less than 3 months. Making the TCR library involved RNA that had been extracted from PBMCs. These data also formed part of another study, on T cells in Graves' hyperthyroidism and ophthalmopathy. Turning to that study: Subjects aged 18 to 65 presented with newly diagnosed hyperthyroidism of less than 2 months' duration. Every diagnosis used clinical symptoms, serum thyroxine and TRAb, thyroid ultrasound and orbital computed tomography.

The TCR was taken from a man younger than 40 with Graves disease. The gene calls are TRBV30 and TRBJ1-1, with D perhaps TRBD1 (5 bases). The material was peripheral blood mononuclear cells (PBMCs), obtained at new diagnosis, from a patient treated with antithyroid drugs. The CDR3 DNA follows: TGTGCCTGGAGTTTGGGGGTGGTGGTTGAAGCTTTCTTT. It codes for CAWSLGVVVEAFF.